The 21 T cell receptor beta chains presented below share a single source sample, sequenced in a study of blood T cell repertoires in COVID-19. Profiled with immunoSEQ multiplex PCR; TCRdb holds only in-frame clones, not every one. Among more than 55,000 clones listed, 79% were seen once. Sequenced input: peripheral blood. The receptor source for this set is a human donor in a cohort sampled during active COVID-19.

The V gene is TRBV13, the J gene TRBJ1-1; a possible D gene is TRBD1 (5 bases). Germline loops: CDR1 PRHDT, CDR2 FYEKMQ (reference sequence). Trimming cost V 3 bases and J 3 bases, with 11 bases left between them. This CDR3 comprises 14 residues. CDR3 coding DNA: TGTGCCAGCAGCTTCAGGGATCCGGACACTGAAGCTTTCTTT. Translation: CASSFRDPDTEAFF. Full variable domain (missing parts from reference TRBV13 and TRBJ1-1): AAGVIQSPRHLIKEKRETATLKCYPIPRHDTVYWYQQGPGQDPQFLISFYEKMQSDKGSIPDRFSAQQFSDYHSELNMSSLELGDSALYFCASSFRDPDTEAFFGQGTRLTVV.

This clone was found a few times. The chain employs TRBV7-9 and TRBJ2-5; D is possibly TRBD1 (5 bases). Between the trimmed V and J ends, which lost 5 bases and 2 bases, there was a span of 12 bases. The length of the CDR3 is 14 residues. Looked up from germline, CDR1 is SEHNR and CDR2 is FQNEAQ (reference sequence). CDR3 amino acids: CASSNQGIQETQYF. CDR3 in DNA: TGTGCCAGCAGCAATCAGGGAATTCAAGAGACCCAGTACTTC.

CDR3 nucleotides: TGTGCCAGCAAACTCGGGGAGACCCAGTACTTC. This codes for CASKLGETQYF. The chain links TRBV12-3 or TRBV12-4 to TRBJ2-5; the D is unclear. Between the trimmed V and J ends, which lost 7 bases and 5 bases, there was a span of 8 bases. This CDR3 contains 11 residues.

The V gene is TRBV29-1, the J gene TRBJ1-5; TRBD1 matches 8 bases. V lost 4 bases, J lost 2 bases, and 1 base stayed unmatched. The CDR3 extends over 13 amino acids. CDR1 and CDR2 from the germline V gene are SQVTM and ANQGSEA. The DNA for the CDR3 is TGCAGCGTTGTGACAGGGGGCAATCAGCCCCAGCATTTT. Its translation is CSVVTGGNQPQHF.

This CDR3 is CASSPQGARMNTEAFF. The CDR3 nucleotides read TGTGCCAGCTCACCCCAGGGGGCGCGGATGAACACTGAAGCTTTCTTT. The chain joins TRBV18 to TRBJ1-1; 8 bases are a match to TRBD1. Looked up from germline, CDR1 is KGHSH and CDR2 is LQKENI. V shed 3 bases, J shed 0 bases, and the junction held 6 bases outside the gene matches. This CDR3 has 16 amino acids.

This CDR3 is CAASRVSDSPLHF. CDR3 DNA sequence: TGTGCGGCGTCGCGGGTATCAGATTCACCCCTCCACTTT. The chain recombines TRBV6-5 with TRBJ1-6; no clear D gene. The CDR3 has 13 residues. Germline V gene data show CDR1 as MNHEY and CDR2 as SVGAGI.

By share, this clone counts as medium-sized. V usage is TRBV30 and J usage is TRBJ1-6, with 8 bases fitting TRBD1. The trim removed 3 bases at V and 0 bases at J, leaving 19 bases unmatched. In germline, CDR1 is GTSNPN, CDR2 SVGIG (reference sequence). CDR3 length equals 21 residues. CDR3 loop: CAWRGTGAQSITSSYNSPLHF. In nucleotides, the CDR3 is TGTGCCTGGAGGGGGACAGGAGCCCAGTCGATAACGAGCTCCTATAATTCACCCCTCCACTTT.

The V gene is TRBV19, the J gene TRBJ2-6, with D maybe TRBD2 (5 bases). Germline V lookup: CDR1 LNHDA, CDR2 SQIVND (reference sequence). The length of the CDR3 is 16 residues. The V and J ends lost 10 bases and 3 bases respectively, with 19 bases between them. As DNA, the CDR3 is TGTGCCACCAAACCCCCCGGGGTTCGTGGGGCCAACGTCCTGACTTTC. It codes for CATKPPGVRGANVLTF.

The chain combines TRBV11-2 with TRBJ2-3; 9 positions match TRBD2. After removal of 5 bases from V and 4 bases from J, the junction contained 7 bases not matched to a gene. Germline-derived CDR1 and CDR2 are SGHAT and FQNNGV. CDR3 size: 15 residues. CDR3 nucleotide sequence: TGTGCCAGCAGCCTTTTACTAGCGGGCGCAGATACGCAGTATTTT. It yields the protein CASSLLLAGADTQYF. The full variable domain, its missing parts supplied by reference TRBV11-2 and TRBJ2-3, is EAGVAQSPRYKIIEKRQSVAFWCNPISGHATLYWYQQILGQGPKLLIQFQNNGVVDDSQLPKDRFSAERLKGVDSTLKIQPAKLEDSAVYLCASSLLLAGADTQYFGPGTRLTVL.

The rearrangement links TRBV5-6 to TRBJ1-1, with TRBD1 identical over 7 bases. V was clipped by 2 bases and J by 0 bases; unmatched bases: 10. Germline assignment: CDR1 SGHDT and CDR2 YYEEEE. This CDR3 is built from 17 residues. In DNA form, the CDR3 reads TGTGCCAGCAGCTTATCCCCGGGACAGACAATGAACACTGAAGCTTTCTTT. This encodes CASSLSPGQTMNTEAFF.

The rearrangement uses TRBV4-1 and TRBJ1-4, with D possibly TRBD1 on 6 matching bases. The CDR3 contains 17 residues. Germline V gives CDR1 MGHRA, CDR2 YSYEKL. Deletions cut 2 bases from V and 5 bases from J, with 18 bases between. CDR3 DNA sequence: TGCGCCAGCAGCCAAAAATGGCCGACTGGGGGCAATGAAAAACTGTTTTTT. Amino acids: CASSQKWPTGGNEKLFF.

The CDR3 spells CATRPGLAGQTDTQYF. The DNA of the CDR3 is TGTGCCACCAGACCGGGACTAGCGGGACAAACAGATACGCAGTATTTT. The chain joins TRBV15 to TRBJ2-3; 13 nucleotides agree with TRBD2. Unmatched junction bases numbered 6, after V lost 6 bases and J lost 3 bases. Germline V gene sequence: CDR1 LNHNV, CDR2 YYDKDF (reference sequence). The CDR3 spans 16 residues.

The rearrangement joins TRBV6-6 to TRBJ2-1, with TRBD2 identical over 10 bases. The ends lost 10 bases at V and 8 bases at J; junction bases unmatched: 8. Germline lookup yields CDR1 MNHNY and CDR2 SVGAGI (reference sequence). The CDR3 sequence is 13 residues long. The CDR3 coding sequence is TGTGCCACACAGCGGGAGGGCCGCGATGAGCAGTTCTTC. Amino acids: CATQREGRDEQFF.

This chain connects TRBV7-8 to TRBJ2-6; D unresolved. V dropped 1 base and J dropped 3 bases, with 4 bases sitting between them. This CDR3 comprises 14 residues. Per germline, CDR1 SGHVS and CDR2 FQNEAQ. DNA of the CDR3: TGTGCCAGCAGCTTAGATTATGGGGCCAACGTCCTGACTTTC. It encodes CASSLDYGANVLTF.

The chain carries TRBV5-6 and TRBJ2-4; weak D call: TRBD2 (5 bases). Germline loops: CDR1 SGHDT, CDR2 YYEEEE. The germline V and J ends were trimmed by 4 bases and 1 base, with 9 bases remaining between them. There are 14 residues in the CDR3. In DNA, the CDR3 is TGTGCCAGCAGCCCGACGGGGGCCAAAAACATTCAGTACTTC. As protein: CASSPTGAKNIQYF.

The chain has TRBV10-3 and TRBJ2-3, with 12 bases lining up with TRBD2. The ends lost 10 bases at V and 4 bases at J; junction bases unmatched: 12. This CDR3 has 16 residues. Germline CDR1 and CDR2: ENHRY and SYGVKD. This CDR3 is CATSRTSGEQSDTQYF. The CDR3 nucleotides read TGTGCCACCAGCCGGACTAGCGGGGAGCAGTCAGATACGCAGTATTTT.

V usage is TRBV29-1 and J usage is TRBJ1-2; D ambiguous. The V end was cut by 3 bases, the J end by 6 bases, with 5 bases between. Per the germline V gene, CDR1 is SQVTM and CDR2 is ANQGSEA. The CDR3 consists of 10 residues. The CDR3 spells CSVDIDGYTF. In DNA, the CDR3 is TGCAGCGTTGATATTGATGGCTACACCTTC. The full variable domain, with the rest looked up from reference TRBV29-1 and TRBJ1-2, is SAVISQKPSRDICQRGTSLTIQCQVDSQVTMMFWYRQQPGQSLTLIATANQGSEATYESGFVIDKFPISRPNLTFSTLTVSNMSPEDSSIYLCSVDIDGYTFGSGTRLTVV.

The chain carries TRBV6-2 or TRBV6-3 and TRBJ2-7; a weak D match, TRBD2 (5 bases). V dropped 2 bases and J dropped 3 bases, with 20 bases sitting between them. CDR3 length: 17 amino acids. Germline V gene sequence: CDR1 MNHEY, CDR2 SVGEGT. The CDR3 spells CASSYRAGRPGLYEQYF. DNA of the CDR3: TGTGCCAGCAGTTACCGGGCGGGCAGACCGGGCCTCTACGAGCAGTACTTC.

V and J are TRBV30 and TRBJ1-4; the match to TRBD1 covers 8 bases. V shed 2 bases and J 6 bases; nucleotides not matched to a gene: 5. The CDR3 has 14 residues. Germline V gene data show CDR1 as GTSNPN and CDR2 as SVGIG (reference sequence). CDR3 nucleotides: TGTGCCTGGAGTAGCGGACAGGGACATGAAAAACTGTTTTTT. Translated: CAWSSGQGHEKLFF.

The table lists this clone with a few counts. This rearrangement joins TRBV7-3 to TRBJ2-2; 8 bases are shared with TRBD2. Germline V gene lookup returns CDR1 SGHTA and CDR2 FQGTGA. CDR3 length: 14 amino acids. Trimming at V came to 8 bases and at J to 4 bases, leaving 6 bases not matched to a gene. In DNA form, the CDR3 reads TGTGCCAGCGGACTAGCTCATGCCACCGGGGAGCTGTTTTTT. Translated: CASGLAHATGELFF.

The DNA of the CDR3 is TGCGCCAGCAGCGGGGGCTGGGATACGCAGTATTTT. Translation gives CASSGGWDTQYF. The gene calls are TRBV4-1 and TRBJ2-3; weak D call: TRBD1 (6 bases). CDR3 length: 12 amino acids. Germline V lookup: CDR1 MGHRA, CDR2 YSYEKL. V gave up 5 bases and J gave up 6 bases, with 9 bases separating them.